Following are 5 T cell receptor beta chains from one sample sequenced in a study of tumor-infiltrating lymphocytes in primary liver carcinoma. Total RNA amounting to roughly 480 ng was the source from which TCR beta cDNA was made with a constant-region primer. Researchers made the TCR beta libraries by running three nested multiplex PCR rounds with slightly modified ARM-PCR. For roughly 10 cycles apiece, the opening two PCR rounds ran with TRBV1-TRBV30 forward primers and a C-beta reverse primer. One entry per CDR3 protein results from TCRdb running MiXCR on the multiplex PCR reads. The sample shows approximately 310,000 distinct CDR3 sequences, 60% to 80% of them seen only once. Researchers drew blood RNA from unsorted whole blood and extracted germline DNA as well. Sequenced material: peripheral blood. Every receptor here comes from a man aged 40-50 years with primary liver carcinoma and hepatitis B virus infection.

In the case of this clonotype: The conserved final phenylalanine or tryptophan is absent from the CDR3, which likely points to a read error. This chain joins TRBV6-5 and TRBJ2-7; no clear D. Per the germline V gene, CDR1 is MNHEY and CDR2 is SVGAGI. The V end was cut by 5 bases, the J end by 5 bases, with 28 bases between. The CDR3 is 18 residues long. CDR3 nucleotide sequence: TGTGCCAGCAGTCACAAGGGCCCTGCCACTTCGATACCCGACGAGCAGTACCTC. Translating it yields CASSHKGPATSIPDEQYL.

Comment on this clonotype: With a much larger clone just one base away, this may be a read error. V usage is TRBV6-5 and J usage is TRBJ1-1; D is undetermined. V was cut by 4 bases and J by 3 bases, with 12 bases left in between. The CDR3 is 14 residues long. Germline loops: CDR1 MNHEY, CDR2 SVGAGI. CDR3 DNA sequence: TGTGCCAGCAGTTCCCGGGATGGTGACACTGAAGCTTTCTTT. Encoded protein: CASSSRDGDTEAFF.

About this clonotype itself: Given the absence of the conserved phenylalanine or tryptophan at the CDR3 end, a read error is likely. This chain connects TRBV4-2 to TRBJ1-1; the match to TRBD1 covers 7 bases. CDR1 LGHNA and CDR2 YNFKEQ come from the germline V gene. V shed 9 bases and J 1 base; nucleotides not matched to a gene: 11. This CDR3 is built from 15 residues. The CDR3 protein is CASSSATGQNTEAFS. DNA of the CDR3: TGTGCCAGTAGCTCAGCGACAGGGCAGAACACTGAAGCTTTCTCT.

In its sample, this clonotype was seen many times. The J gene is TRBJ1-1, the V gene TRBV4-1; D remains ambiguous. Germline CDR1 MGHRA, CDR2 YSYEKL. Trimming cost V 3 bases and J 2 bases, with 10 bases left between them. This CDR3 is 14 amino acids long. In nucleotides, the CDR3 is TGCGCCAGCAGCCAGGGCTATGCAAACACTGAAGCTTTCTTT. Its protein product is CASSQGYANTEAFF.

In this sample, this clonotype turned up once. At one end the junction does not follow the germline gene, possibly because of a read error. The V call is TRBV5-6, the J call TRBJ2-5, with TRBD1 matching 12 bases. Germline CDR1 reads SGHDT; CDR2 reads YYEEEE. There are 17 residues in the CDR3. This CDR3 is CASSLRTGTGGEETQCF. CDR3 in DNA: TGTGCCAGCAGCTTACGTACCGGGACAGGGGGCGAAGAGACTCAGTGCTTC.